A single sample is the source of the 27 T cell receptor beta chains below, sequenced in a study of blood T cell repertoires in COVID-19. Sequencing was performed with immunoSEQ multiplex PCR; in TCRdb, only in-frame clones are kept and a portion is missing. Among 200,000 to 300,000 clones listed, roughly 90% were seen once. The sample was peripheral blood. Receptors were obtained from a man in his fifties or sixties who had recovered from COVID-19.

On this clone: Other DNA sequences in the same sample also yield this CDR3. The chain is built from TRBV9 and TRBJ1-5; D ambiguous. The V and J ends lost 0 bases and 0 bases respectively, with 10 bases between them. CDR1 SGDLS and CDR2 YYNGEE come from the germline V gene. This CDR3 comprises 16 residues. Written as DNA, the CDR3 is TGTGCCAGCAGCGTAGGTACGGGTGCTAGCAATCAGCCCCAGCATTTT. Translation: CASSVGTGASNQPQHF.

The chain employs TRBV18 and TRBJ1-1; D is possibly TRBD1 (5 bases). V lost 2 bases and J lost 5, with 12 bases in between. Germline CDR1 and CDR2: KGHSH and LQKENI. CDR3 size: 14 residues. In DNA form, the CDR3 reads TGTGCCAGCTCACCATGGAACAGGCCGACTGAAGCTTTCTTT. This gives the protein CASSPWNRPTEAFF.

This chain connects TRBV19 to TRBJ1-1, with 9 bases identical to TRBD1. The CDR3 totals 16 residues. CDR1 is LNHDA, CDR2 SQIVND, per germline (reference sequence). The V gene end was trimmed by 5 bases and the J gene end by 5 bases; junction bases not matched to a gene: 12. The CDR3 nucleotides read TGTGCCAGTAGTGGACGTCTAGGAGACAGGGGGACTGAAGCTTTCTTT. Amino acids: CASSGRLGDRGTEAFF.

The chain links TRBV7-6 to TRBJ2-7; 8 bases are shared with TRBD2. Germline CDR1 and CDR2: SGHVS and FNYEAQ. The CDR3 is 16 amino acids. The ends lost 5 bases at V and 1 base at J; junction bases unmatched: 10. This chain's CDR3 is CASSKETSANSYEQYF. The CDR3 DNA follows: TGTGCCAGCAGCAAGGAGACTAGCGCGAATTCCTACGAGCAGTACTTC.

The V gene is TRBV5-1, the J gene TRBJ2-3; 9 nucleotides line up with TRBD2. The CDR3 extends over 15 amino acids. V shed 4 bases and J 4 bases; nucleotides not matched to a gene: 7. Germline V gene sequence: CDR1 SGHRS, CDR2 YFSETQ. CDR3 nucleotides: TGCGCCAGCAGCCCGTCGACTAGCGGCCCAGATACGCAGTATTTT. This codes for CASSPSTSGPDTQYF.

V is TRBV19 and J is TRBJ1-2; D is possibly TRBD1 (6 bases). The CDR3 has 14 amino acids. Germline V gives CDR1 LNHDA, CDR2 SQIVND (reference sequence). V was pared by 10 bases and J by 3 bases, with 18 bases between. CDR3 DNA: TGTGCCACAAAGAAGTCGTCAGGGGACTATGGCTACACCTTC. Translating gives CATKKSSGDYGYTF.

V is TRBV5-1 and J is TRBJ1-3; D unclear. The CDR3 runs to 15 residues. V shed 0 bases and J shed 3 bases, with 10 bases lying between them. Germline V gives CDR1 SGHRS, CDR2 YFSETQ. In DNA form, the CDR3 reads TGCGCCAGCAGCTTGGACGGAGCTTTTGGAAACACCATATATTTT. Translation: CASSLDGAFGNTIYF. Supplemented by reference TRBV5-1 and TRBJ1-3, the full variable domain reads KAGVTQTPRYLIKTRGQQVTLSCSPISGHRSVSWYQQTPGQGLQFLFEYFSETQRNKGNFPGRFSGRQFSNSRSEMNVSTLELGDSALYLCASSLDGAFGNTIYFGEGSWLTVV.

This chain joins TRBV4-1 and TRBJ1-5, with a possible D match to TRBD1 (6 bases). Germline V gene data show CDR1 as MGHRA and CDR2 as YSYEKL. V was trimmed by 0 bases and J by 2 bases, leaving 14 bases between them. CDR3 size: 17 residues. The CDR3 sequence: CASSQEGGPRGNQPQHF. The CDR3, as DNA: TGCGCCAGCAGCCAAGAAGGGGGTCCGCGGGGCAATCAGCCCCAGCATTTT.

This chain links TRBV7-3 with TRBJ2-1; perhaps TRBD1 as D (6 bases). V was pared by 5 bases and J by 9 bases, with 14 bases between. From germline, CDR1 is SGHTA and CDR2 FQGTGA. This CDR3 has 13 residues. CDR3 in DNA: TGTGCCAGCAGCGTTACGGACAGCCCTGAGCAGTTCTTC. Translated: CASSVTDSPEQFF.

The J gene is TRBJ1-1, the V gene TRBV11-3; D possibly corresponds to TRBD1 (6 bases). V shed 2 bases and J shed 6 bases, with 28 bases lying between them. In germline, CDR1 is SGHNT, CDR2 YENEEA. The CDR3 length is 19 residues. The CDR3 region has the DNA TGTGCCAGCAGCTTAAGGGGGAAAAAGACAGGCCTAAGTACCTCTGAAGCTTTCTTT. Amino acid sequence: CASSLRGKKTGLSTSEAFF. The whole variable domain, remainder taken from reference TRBV11-3 and TRBJ1-1, is EAGVVQSPRYKIIEKKQPVAFWCNPISGHNTLYWYLQNLGQGPELLIRYENEEAVDDSQLPKDRFSAERLKGVDSTLKIQPAELGDSAVYLCASSLRGKKTGLSTSEAFFGQGTRLTVV.

The chain employs TRBV5-1 and TRBJ1-1; possible D gene TRBD1, 6 bases. V was trimmed by 4 bases and J by 1 base, leaving 20 bases between them. Germline assignment: CDR1 SGHRS and CDR2 YFSETQ. This CDR3 is 17 amino acids long. This chain's CDR3 is CASSANVGTPKNTEAFF. DNA for the CDR3: TGCGCCAGCAGCGCGAACGTAGGGACACCCAAGAACACTGAAGCTTTCTTT.

V and J are TRBV7-2 and TRBJ2-4; 9 positions match TRBD2. V dropped 1 base and J dropped 5; count of bases not matched to a gene: 0. This CDR3 is built from 14 residues. Germline V lookup: CDR1 SGHTA, CDR2 FQGNSA. As DNA, the CDR3 is TGTGCCAGCAGCTTAGGCGGGGGGGAAAACATTCAGTACTTC. Translating gives CASSLGGGENIQYF.

The chain joins TRBV2 to TRBJ2-5, with D perhaps TRBD2 (6 bases). Trimming took 5 bases from V and 7 from J, leaving 20 bases between them. The germline V gene encodes CDR1 SNHLY and CDR2 FYNNEI. The CDR3 runs 15 residues. The CDR3 coding sequence is TGTGCCAGCAGTATCCAATGGGGCCGCGGGGCGACCCAGTACTTC. Protein product: CASSIQWGRGATQYF.

The chain carries TRBV6-5 and TRBJ1-4, with 8 bases lining up with TRBD1. Germline CDR1 MNHEY, CDR2 SVGAGI. The CDR3 runs to 15 residues. J gave up 2 bases and V 8 bases, and 7 bases lay outside the gene matches. The CDR3: CASRRQGATNEKLFF. For the CDR3, the DNA is TGTGCCAGCCGGAGGCAGGGGGCTACTAATGAAAAACTGTTTTTT.

This clone has only one observation. The CDR3 here is CASSLLAGGQNEQFF. DNA for the CDR3: TGCGCCAGCAGCTTGTTAGCGGGGGGGCAGAATGAGCAGTTCTTC. This chain uses TRBV5-1 with TRBJ2-1; 11 bases are shared with TRBD2. Germline trimming cut 1 base from V and 7 bases from J; bases unmatched to any gene: 4. Germline CDR1 reads SGHRS; CDR2 reads YFSETQ. The CDR3 covers 15 residues.

The genes are TRBV3-1 (or the pseudogene TRBV3-2) and TRBJ1-5; 8 bases are a match to TRBD1. The CDR3 covers 15 residues. Germline V gene sequence: CDR1 LGHDT, CDR2 YNNKEL (reference sequence). With V trimmed by 4 bases and J by 7 bases, 9 bases remained unmatched. The CDR3 DNA follows: TGTGCCAGCAGCCGGCGACAGGGGAATCGGCAGCCCCAGCATTTT. Translation: CASSRRQGNRQPQHF.

The chain is built from TRBV13 and TRBJ2-1, with D perhaps matching TRBD1 (6 bases). Per germline, CDR1 PRHDT and CDR2 FYEKMQ (reference sequence). The CDR3 covers 15 residues. Trimming took 5 bases from V and 7 from J, leaving 18 bases between them. The CDR3 reads CASSLQGGPVNEQFF. CDR3 in DNA: TGTGCCAGCAGCCTACAGGGCGGCCCGGTTAATGAGCAGTTCTTC.

V gene TRBV6-5 combines with J gene TRBJ1-3, with D perhaps matching TRBD1 (5 bases). The CDR3 sequence is 15 residues long. V dropped 6 bases and J dropped 0 bases, with 12 bases sitting between them. Germline V gene data show CDR1 as MNHEY and CDR2 as SVGAGI. CDR3 residues: CASRPGTFSGNTIYF. The CDR3 DNA reads TGTGCCAGCAGACCGGGGACTTTCTCTGGAAACACCATATATTTT.

J is TRBJ1-6 and V is TRBV7-8; possibly TRBD1 for D (5 bases). The CDR3 length is 16 residues. CDR1 is SGHVS and CDR2 is FQNEAQ in the germline V gene. Trimming pared 4 bases from V and 1 base from J, leaving 11 bases between. The CDR3 loop reads CASSSQTASYNSPLHF. CDR3 bases: TGTGCCAGCAGCTCCCAGACAGCTTCCTATAATTCACCCCTCCACTTT. The full variable domain, in which reference TRBV7-8 and TRBJ1-6 provide the parts outside the CDR3, is GAGVSQSPRYKVAKRGQDVALRCDPISGHVSLFWYQQALGQGPEFLTYFQNEAQLDKSGLPSDRFFAERPEGSVSTLKIQRTQQEDSAVYLCASSSQTASYNSPLHFGNGTRLTVT.

J is TRBJ1-5 and V is TRBV15; unclear D gene. The V end was cut by 3 bases, the J end by 0 bases, with 15 bases between. The germline CDR1 and CDR2 sequences are LNHNV and YYDKDF (reference sequence). The CDR3 length is 17 residues. The CDR3, as DNA: TGTGCCACCAGCAGCGCCCGGCAGGCTTATAGCAATCAGCCCCAGCATTTT. Translation gives CATSSARQAYSNQPQHF.

This clone was seen a handful of times. This chain uses TRBV2 with TRBJ2-7; 8 nucleotides match TRBD1. The CDR3 loop spans 13 amino acids. The V gene's germline CDR1 is SNHLY and CDR2 FYNNEI. Unmatched junction bases numbered 5, after V lost 7 bases and J lost 3 bases. The CDR3 loop reads CASTGTGVYEQYF. CDR3 nucleotides: TGTGCCAGCACTGGGACAGGAGTCTACGAGCAGTACTTC.

The chain recombines TRBV12-3 or TRBV12-4 with TRBJ2-7; D may be TRBD1 (6 bases). The germline V and J ends were trimmed by 4 bases and 6 bases, with 13 bases remaining between them. The CDR3 is made up of 13 amino acids. The CDR3 sequence is CASSSVQGSEQYF. For the CDR3, the DNA is TGTGCCAGCAGTTCGGTCCAGGGGAGCGAGCAGTACTTC.

This clone showed up just once. The chain joins TRBV19 to TRBJ1-4, with D tentatively TRBD1 (6 bases). With 3 bases removed from V and 5 bases from J, the gap between germline ends came to 25 bases. Germline V gene sequence: CDR1 LNHDA, CDR2 SQIVND (reference sequence). This CDR3 has 19 amino acids. Here the CDR3 reads CASSIDRQVAGVWNEKLFF. CDR3 coding DNA: TGTGCCAGTAGTATCGACCGACAGGTCGCAGGAGTGTGGAATGAAAAACTGTTTTTT.

The chain is built from TRBV9 and TRBJ2-1; D perhaps matches TRBD1 (6 bases). The germline gives CDR1 SGDLS, CDR2 YYNGEE. CDR3 length: 17 residues. Trimming removed 0 bases at V and 0 bases at J, with 13 bases between. This CDR3 reads CASSVDRAASSYNEQFF. DNA for the CDR3: TGTGCCAGCAGCGTAGACAGGGCAGCGAGCTCCTACAATGAGCAGTTCTTC.

Worth noting for this clone: The CDR3 does not end in the conserved phenylalanine or tryptophan, so this is likely a read error. No DNA is shown, since the ends of the CDR3 on it are uncertain; the CDR3 is the one TCRdb lists. The chain is built from TRBV12-3 or TRBV12-4 and TRBJ2-3; TRBD2 is taken as the D call from the table, unchecked against the DNA. The CDR3 is 11 amino acids in total, end residues counted. Here the CDR3 reads CASSTGTRAGC.

V is TRBV18 and J is TRBJ2-2; 7 bases align to TRBD1. Germline CDR1 and CDR2: KGHSH and LQKENI. The CDR3 runs to 17 residues. Germline trimming cut 2 bases from V and 3 bases from J; bases unmatched to any gene: 9. The CDR3 here is CASSPKTGSVDTGELFF. The CDR3 region has the DNA TGTGCCAGCTCACCAAAGACAGGGAGCGTCGACACCGGGGAGCTGTTTTTT.

The CDR3 DNA follows: TGTGCCAGCAGCCCTAGACAGGGAGCCGATGGCTACACCTTC. Translated, it gives CASSPRQGADGYTF. This chain connects TRBV9 to TRBJ1-2, with 7 bases that match TRBD1. V shed 4 bases, J shed 6 bases, and the junction held 9 bases outside the gene matches. Germline loops: CDR1 SGDLS, CDR2 YYNGEE. The CDR3 extends over 14 amino acids.